The subject of this entry is one T cell receptor (beta chain). Its target is unknown. The germline gives CDR1 WNHNN, CDR2 SYGVQD (reference sequence). CDR3 length equals 14 residues. With V trimmed by 3 bases and J by 2 bases, 3 bases remained unmatched. The data were produced by immunoSEQ multiplex PCR, yet TCRdb's version contains in-frame clones alone and is incomplete. In the table there are some 250,000 clones, around 90% of which are singletons. This sample stems from a study of cytomegalovirus exposure and HLA in healthy donors. Study-wide results and caveats: Many donors carried some public TCRs, although rarity characterized most TCR sequences. The classifier reportedly diagnosed cytomegalovirus status with high sensitivity and specificity.

V usage is TRBV10-1 and J usage is TRBJ2-5; 7 bases align to TRBD1. The TCR sequence derives from a young woman in good health and CMV-seronegative. Source material: PBMCs. The CDR3 nucleotides are TGCGCCAGCAGTGAAGGGACAGTGCAAGAGACCCAGTACTTC. The encoded protein is CASSEGTVQETQYF.